This T cell receptor beta chain was profiled in a study of CD8 T cells in ankylosing spondylitis (dated by TCRdb to 2016 to 2017). With respect to the entire study: The study profiled T cell receptor beta repertoires in healthy donors and ankylosing spondylitis patients to find disease-linked TCR variants. In total, the full study cohort was made up of nearly 110 healthy donors and more than 20 ankylosing spondylitis patients. Samples of peripheral blood were taken, and for ankylosing spondylitis patients, synovial fluid was collected as well. On the study overall, not on this receptor specifically: According to the report, matched synovial fluid samples from ankylosing spondylitis patients were significantly enriched for the disease-linked clones. In peripheral blood, the disease-linked clones were found at relatively low frequencies and had a CD8+ phenotype. Some motif variants were previously reported in synovial fluid and blood of reactive arthritis patients, suggesting common disease-initiation mechanisms. Blood from ankylosing spondylitis patients appeared to be characterized by a TCR beta motif made up of fewer than ten highly homologous amino acid variants.

Trimming takes 2 bases off V and 6 bases off J; junction bases not matched to a gene: 5. As encoded in the germline V gene, CDR1 is SQVTM while CDR2 is ANQGSEA. Including cysteine and phenylalanine, the CDR3 has 14 amino acids. Only the CDR3 portion is preserved as DNA: 42 bases, with reading frame beginning at the first base. This clonotype was seen repeatedly, ten times or more. The target of this receptor is not known. Nothing much larger sits one base from this clone, and base qualities are not available. The sequencer was an Illumina HiSeq 2500. Quantitative 5'-RACE with molecular barcodes was the method used to prepare the TCR beta libraries. In the authors' own workflow: To identify disease-linked TCR variants, a new computational method was used, one built on a probabilistic model of VDJ rearrangement. TCRdb ran its own pipeline on the public reads, namely fastp trimming at Q25 and MiXCR clone calling, and kept in-frame beta chains. Rows with a matching CDR3 protein are joined into one entry that keeps the most common DNA and genes. What appears here as the V and J calls and clone size reflects TCRdb's work, not the paper's. Present in this sample are 200,000 to 250,000 distinct CDR3 sequences, roughly 8% of which were seen just once. The ten most abundant clones make up more than 4% of the sample.

What was sequenced was blood, either unsorted or a sorted T cell fraction (not recorded which). The V and J segments used are TRBV29-1 and TRBJ2-1; TRBD2 fits 9 bases in the junction. The origin of this receptor is a female donor with ankylosing spondylitis or in good health (not recorded which). The CDR3 sequence is CSVELAGMLNEQFF. The bases are TGCAGCGTTGAACTAGCGGGAATGCTCAATGAGCAGTTCTTC.